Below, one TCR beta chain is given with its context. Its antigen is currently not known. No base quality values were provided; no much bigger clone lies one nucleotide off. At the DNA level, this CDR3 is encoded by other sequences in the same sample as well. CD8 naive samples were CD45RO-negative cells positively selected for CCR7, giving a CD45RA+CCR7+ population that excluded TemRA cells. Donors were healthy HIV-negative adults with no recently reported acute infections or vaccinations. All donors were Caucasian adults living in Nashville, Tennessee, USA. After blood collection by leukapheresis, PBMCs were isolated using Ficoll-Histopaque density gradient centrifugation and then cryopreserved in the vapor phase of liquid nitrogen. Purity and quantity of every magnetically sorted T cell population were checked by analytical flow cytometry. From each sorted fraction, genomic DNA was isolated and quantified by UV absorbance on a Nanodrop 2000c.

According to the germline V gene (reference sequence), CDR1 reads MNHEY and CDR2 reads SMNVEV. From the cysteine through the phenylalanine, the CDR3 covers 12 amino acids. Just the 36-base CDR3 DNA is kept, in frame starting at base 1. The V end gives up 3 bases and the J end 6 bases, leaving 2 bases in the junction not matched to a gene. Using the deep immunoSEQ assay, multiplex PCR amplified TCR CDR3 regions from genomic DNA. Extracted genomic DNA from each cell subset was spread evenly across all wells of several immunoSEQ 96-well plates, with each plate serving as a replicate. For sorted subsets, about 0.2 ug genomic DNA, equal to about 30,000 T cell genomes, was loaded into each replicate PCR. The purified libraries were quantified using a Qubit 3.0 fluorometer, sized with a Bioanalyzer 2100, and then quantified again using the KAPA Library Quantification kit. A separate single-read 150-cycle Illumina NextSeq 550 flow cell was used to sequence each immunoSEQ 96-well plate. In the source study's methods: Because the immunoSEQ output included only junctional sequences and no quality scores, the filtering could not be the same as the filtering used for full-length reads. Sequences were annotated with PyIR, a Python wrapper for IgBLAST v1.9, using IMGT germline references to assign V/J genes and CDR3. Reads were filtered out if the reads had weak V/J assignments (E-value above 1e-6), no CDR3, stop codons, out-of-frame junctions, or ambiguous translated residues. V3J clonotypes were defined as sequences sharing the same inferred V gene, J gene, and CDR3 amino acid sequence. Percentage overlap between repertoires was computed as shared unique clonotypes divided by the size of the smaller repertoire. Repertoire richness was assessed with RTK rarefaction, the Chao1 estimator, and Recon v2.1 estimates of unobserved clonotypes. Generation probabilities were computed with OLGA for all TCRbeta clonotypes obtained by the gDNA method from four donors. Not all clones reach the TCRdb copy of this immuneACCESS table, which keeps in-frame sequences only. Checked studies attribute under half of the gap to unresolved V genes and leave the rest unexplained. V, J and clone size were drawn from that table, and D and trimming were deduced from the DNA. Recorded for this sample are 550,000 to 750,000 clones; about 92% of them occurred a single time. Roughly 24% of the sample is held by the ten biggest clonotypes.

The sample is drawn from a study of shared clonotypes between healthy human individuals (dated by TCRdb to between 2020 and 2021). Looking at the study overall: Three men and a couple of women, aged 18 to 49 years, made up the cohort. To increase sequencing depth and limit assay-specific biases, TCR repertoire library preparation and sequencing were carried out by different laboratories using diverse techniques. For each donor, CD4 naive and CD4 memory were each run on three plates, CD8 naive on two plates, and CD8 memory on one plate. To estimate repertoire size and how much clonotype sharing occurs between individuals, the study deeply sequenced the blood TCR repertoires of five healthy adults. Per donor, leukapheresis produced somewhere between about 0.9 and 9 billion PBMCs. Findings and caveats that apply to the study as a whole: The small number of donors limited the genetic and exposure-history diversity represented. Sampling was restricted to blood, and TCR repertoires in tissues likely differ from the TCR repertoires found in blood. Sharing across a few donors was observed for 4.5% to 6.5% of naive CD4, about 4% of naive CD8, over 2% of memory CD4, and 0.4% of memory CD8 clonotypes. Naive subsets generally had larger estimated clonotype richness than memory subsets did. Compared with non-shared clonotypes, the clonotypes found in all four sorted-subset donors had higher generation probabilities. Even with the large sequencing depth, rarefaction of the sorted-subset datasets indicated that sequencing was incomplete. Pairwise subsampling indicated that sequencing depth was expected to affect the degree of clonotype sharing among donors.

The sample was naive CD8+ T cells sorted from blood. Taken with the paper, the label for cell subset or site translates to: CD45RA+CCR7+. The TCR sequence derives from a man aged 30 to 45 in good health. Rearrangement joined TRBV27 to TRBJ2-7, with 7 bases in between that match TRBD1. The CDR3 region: CASSLPGGEQYF. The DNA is TGTGCCAGCAGTTTGCCAGGGGGCGAGCAGTACTTC.